A single TCR beta chain is shown here with its context. Its antigen is unknown. Compared with germline, one end of the junction differs, possibly owing to a read error. This sample was included in a study of Graves' ophthalmopathy and Graves' hyperthyroidism. The CDR3 sequence is 16 residues long. Germline CDR1 is SEHNR and CDR2 is FQNEAQ (reference sequence). RNA served as the template for amplifying TCR beta CDR3 regions. HTBI primers primed a first-round RT-PCR, and a second-round multiplex PCR followed. One entry per CDR3 protein, called by TCRdb with MiXCR from the multiplex PCR reads. Of about 640,000 distinct CDR3 sequences listed, approximately 39% are singletons. Study conclusions and caveats: Most thyroid-expanded clonotypes exceeding 0.001 frequency were also found in blood.

Sequencing was done on a sample of peripheral blood. This sequence joins TRBV7-9 and TRBJ2-7; TRBD1 matches 11 bases. This sequence originates from an adult man with Graves' ophthalmopathy. The CDR3 here is CASSTMGQGVSYEQYF. CDR3 DNA: TGCGCCAGCAGCACGATGGGACAGGGGGTTTCTTACGAGCAGTACTTC.